The source of this T cell receptor beta chain is a study of patients and donors after allogeneic stem cell transplantation. TCRdb re-analysed the RT-PCR reads in MiXCR, keeping a single row per CDR3 protein. The repertoire holds 900,000 to 1,000,000 distinct CDR3 sequences, with more than 15% as singletons. V was clipped by 4 bases and J by 4 bases; unmatched bases: 13. Germline lookup yields CDR1 KGHSH and CDR2 LQKENI. The CDR3 contains 16 residues. The J gene is TRBJ2-7, the V gene TRBV18; 7 bases match TRBD1. This clonotype originated in a human donor who was either an allogeneic HSCT recipient or a stem cell or donor lymphocyte infusion donor (not recorded which). It is not recorded whose cells these are; they may come from a transplant donor. Sample: blood, either unsorted or a sorted T cell fraction (not recorded which). The CDR3 loop reads CASSLGVDRSQYEQYF. The CDR3, as DNA: TGTGCCAGCTCACTCGGGGTGGACAGGAGTCAGTACGAGCAGTACTTC.